These 12 T cell receptor beta chains came from one sample sequenced in a study of Graves' ophthalmopathy and Graves' hyperthyroidism. The TCR beta CDR3 regions underwent amplification from RNA transcripts. The authors performed first-round RT-PCR with HTBI primers and then a second-round multiplex PCR. TCRdb independently ran MiXCR on the multiplex PCR reads; one entry per CDR3 protein. Of over a million distinct CDR3 sequences in the sample, 36% were seen once. The sample comprised peripheral blood or thyroid tissue (not recorded which). These receptor sequences come from an adult man with Graves' hyperthyroidism.

V usage is TRBV2 and J usage is TRBJ2-5; TRBD1 might be the D (6 bases). V gave up 1 base and J gave up 5 bases, with 11 bases separating them. Germline assignment: CDR1 SNHLY and CDR2 FYNNEI. The CDR3 spans 14 residues. CDR3 nucleotide sequence: TGTGCCAGCAGTGAAGACAGTGGGGGCGAGACCCAGTACTTC. It specifies CASSEDSGGETQYF.

This clonotype was observed a handful of times. V is TRBV12-3 or TRBV12-4 and J is TRBJ2-2, with D possibly matching TRBD1 (5 bases). V was trimmed by 4 bases and J by 3 bases, leaving 9 bases between them. The CDR3 totals 14 residues. The CDR3 is CASSSGQHTGELFF. Written as DNA, the CDR3 is TGTGCCAGCAGTTCAGGGCAACACACCGGGGAGCTGTTTTTT.

This chain connects TRBV6-5 to TRBJ1-1; TRBD1 might be the D (5 bases). V gave up 8 bases and J gave up 1 base, with 14 bases separating them. CDR1 is MNHEY and CDR2 is SVGAGI in the germline V gene. This CDR3 spans 14 amino acids. DNA for the CDR3: TGTGCCAGCCGCAGGGACGAACCGAACACTGAAGCTTTCTTT. Its translation: CASRRDEPNTEAFF.

This clonotype was recorded at least ten times. The gene calls are TRBV9 and TRBJ1-1; 7 bases match TRBD1. J was trimmed by 6 bases and V by 4 bases; bases with no gene match: 12. The CDR3 spans 15 residues. CDR1 and CDR2 from the germline V gene are SGDLS and YYNGEE. CDR3 region: CASSPTGDSFAEAFF. The DNA of the CDR3 is TGTGCCAGCAGCCCCACAGGGGACTCTTTCGCTGAAGCTTTCTTT.

The rearrangement links TRBV7-9 to TRBJ2-6; D not resolved. V lost 3 bases, J lost 5 bases, and 8 bases lay in between. Germline-derived CDR1 and CDR2 are SEHNR and FQNEAQ (reference sequence). This CDR3 has 14 residues. CDR3 bases: TGTGCCAGCAGCTTGAATAGCCGGGCCAACGTCCTGACTTTC. Translating it yields CASSLNSRANVLTF.

In its sample, this clonotype was seen a few times. The chain is built from TRBV6-5 and TRBJ2-5, with 7 bases fitting TRBD2. CDR1 and CDR2 from the germline V gene are MNHEY and SVGAGI. This CDR3 is 15 amino acids long. J lost 7 bases, V lost 4 bases, and 12 bases had no gene match. The CDR3 region has the DNA TGTGCCAGCAGTTTCACCCTAGCGGACGTGGGGACCCAGTACTTC. Translating gives CASSFTLADVGTQYF.

The genes are TRBV29-1 and TRBJ1-2; D uncertain. Looked up from germline, CDR1 is SQVTM and CDR2 is ANQGSEA. V was pared by 6 bases and J by 2 bases, with 7 bases between. This CDR3 comprises 11 residues. The CDR3 sequence: CSVLQNYGYTF. DNA of the CDR3: TGCAGCGTGTTGCAGAACTATGGCTACACCTTC.

This clonotype has ten or more counts. The rearrangement uses TRBV29-1 and TRBJ1-6, with 7 positions matching TRBD1. The V segment lost 5 bases and the J segment 7 bases; nucleotides outside the gene matches: 5. This CDR3 region has 13 residues. Looked up from germline, CDR1 is SQVTM and CDR2 is ANQGSEA. In DNA form, the CDR3 reads TGCAGCGTTATTGAGGGGGCGAATTCACCCCTCCACTTT. Translating gives CSVIEGANSPLHF.

The sample holds many counts of this clonotype. The chain is built from TRBV30 and TRBJ2-5; D unresolved. The CDR3 contains 12 residues. The V end was cut by 2 bases, the J end by 4 bases, with 8 bases between. Germline assignment: CDR1 GTSNPN and CDR2 SVGIG (reference sequence). The CDR3 loop reads CAWSRQRETQYF. For the CDR3, the DNA is TGTGCCTGGAGTAGGCAGAGAGAGACCCAGTACTTC.

V usage is TRBV2 and J usage is TRBJ2-5; D may match TRBD1 or TRBD2 (5 bases each). There are 15 residues in the CDR3. Between the trimmed V and J ends, which lost 5 bases and 5 bases, there was a span of 18 bases. The germline V gene encodes CDR1 SNHLY and CDR2 FYNNEI. The chain's CDR3 is CASSRQTAVLETQYF. The CDR3 DNA sequence: TGTGCCAGCAGTCGGCAGACAGCGGTTCTTGAGACCCAGTACTTC. The full variable domain, rest sourced from reference TRBV2 and TRBJ2-5, is EPEVTQTPSHQVTQMGQEVILRCVPISNHLYFYWYRQILGQKVEFLVSFYNNEISEKSEIFDDQFSVERPDGSNFTLKIRSTKLEDSAMYFCASSRQTAVLETQYFGPGTRLLVL.

This clonotype was found a few times. This sequence joins TRBV29-1 and TRBJ2-7; 9 bases map to TRBD1. CDR1 and CDR2 (germline): SQVTM, ANQGSEA. Losses at the gene ends were 7 bases for V and 2 bases for J; bases not matched to a gene: 9. The CDR3 loop spans 14 amino acids. CDR3 amino acids: CSARFRTGAYEQYF. The CDR3 DNA reads as TGCAGCGCCAGGTTTCGGACAGGGGCCTACGAGCAGTACTTC.

This rearrangement joins TRBV24-1 to TRBJ2-3; 7 bases are a match to TRBD2. V gave up 0 bases and J gave up 3 bases; unmatched junction bases: 5. This CDR3 contains 16 residues. Germline V gives CDR1 KGHDR, CDR2 SFDVKD. The chain's CDR3 is CATSDLPSSGTDTQYF. CDR3 nucleotides: TGTGCCACCAGTGATTTGCCGTCTAGCGGTACAGATACGCAGTATTTT.